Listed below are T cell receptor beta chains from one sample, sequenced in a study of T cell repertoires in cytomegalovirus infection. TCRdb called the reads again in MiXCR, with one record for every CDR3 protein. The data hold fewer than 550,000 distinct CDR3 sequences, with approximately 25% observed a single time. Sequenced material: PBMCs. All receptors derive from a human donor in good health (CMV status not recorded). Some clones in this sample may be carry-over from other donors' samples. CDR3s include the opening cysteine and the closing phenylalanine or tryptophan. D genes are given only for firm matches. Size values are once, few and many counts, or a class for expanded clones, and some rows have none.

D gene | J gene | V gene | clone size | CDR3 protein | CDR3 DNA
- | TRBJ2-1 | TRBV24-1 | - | CATSEERTNNEQFF | TGTGCCACCAGTGAAGAAAGGACAAACAATGAGCAGTTCTTC
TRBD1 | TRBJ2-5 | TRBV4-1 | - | CASSPSTGALQETQYF | TGCGCCAGCAGCCCGTCGACAGGGGCCCTCCAAGAGACCCAGTACTTC
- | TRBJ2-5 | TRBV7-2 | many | CASSLAWGGQETQYF | TGTGCCAGCAGCTTAGCCTGGGGAGGCCAAGAGACCCAGTACTTC
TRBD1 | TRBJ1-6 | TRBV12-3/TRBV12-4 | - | CASSYRQGLHSPLHF | TGTGCCAGCAGTTACCGACAGGGCTTACATTCACCCCTCCACTTT
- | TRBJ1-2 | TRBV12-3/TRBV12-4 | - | CANSLGANYGYTF | TGTGCCAACAGTCTCGGGGCTAACTATGGCTACACCTTC
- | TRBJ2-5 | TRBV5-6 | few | CASSLWGGGQETQYF | TGTGCCAGCAGCTTGTGGGGGGGCGGGCAAGAGACCCAGTACTTC
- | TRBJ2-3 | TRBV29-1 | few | CSVEGTFSTDTQYF | TGCAGCGTTGAAGGAACCTTTAGCACAGATACGCAGTATTTT
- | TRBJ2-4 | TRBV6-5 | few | CASSTLSGADKNIQYF | TGTGCCAGCAGCACCCTCTCTGGGGCGGACAAAAACATTCAGTACTTC
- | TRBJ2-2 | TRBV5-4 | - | CASSLVQSTGELFF | TGTGCCAGCAGCTTGGTGCAGAGCACCGGGGAGCTGTTTTTT
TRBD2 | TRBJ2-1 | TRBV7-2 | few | CASSRLAIEQFF | TGTGCCAGCAGCAGACTAGCGATTGAGCAGTTCTTC
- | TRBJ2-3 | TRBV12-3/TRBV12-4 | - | CASSLGQGGPDTPYF | TGTGCCAGCAGTTTAGGTCAGGGTGGCCCAGATACGCCGTATTTT
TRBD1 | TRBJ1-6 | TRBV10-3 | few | CAIQDREDSPLHF | TGTGCCATCCAAGACAGGGAGGATTCACCCCTCCACTTT
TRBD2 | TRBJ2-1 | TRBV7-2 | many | CASSPGLAGYEQFF | TGTGCCAGCAGCCCGGGACTAGCGGGATATGAGCAGTTCTTC
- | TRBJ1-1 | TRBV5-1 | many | CASSRLMNTEAFF | TGTGCCAGCAGCAGATTGATGAACACTGAAGCTTTCTTT
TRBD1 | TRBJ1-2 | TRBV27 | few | CASSLFPGGNYGYTF | TGTGCCAGCAGTTTATTTCCAGGGGGCAACTATGGCTACACCTTC
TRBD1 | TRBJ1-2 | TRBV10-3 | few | CAITENRGDGYTF | TGTGCCATCACGGAAAACAGGGGGGATGGCTACACCTTC
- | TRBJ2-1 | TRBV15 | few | CATSREATGSYNEQFF | TGTGCCACCAGCAGAGAAGCTACCGGCTCCTACAATGAGCAGTTCTTC
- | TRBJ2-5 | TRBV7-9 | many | CASSFQGLETQYF | TGTGCCAGCAGCTTTCAGGGGTTGGAGACCCAGTACTTC
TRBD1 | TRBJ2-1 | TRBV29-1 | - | CSAGPTGDEQFF | TGCAGCGCGGGACCTACAGGGGATGAGCAGTTCTTC
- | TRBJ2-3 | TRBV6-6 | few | CASSQSRFVDTQYF | TGTGCCAGCAGCCAATCTAGGTTTGTAGATACGCAGTATTTT
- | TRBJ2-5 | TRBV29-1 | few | CSVVQARQAIQETQYF | TGCAGCGTTGTACAGGCCCGACAGGCTATCCAAGAGACCCAGTACTTC
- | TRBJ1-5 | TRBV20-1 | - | CSATTEGLSNQPQHF | TGCAGTGCCACTACAGAAGGGTTGAGCAATCAGCCCCAGCATTTT
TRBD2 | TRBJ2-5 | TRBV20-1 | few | CSASGLAGETQYF | TGCAGTGCTAGCGGGCTAGCGGGAGAGACCCAGTACTTC
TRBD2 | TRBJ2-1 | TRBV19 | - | CASSKASGSSYNEQFF | TGTGCCAGTAGTAAGGCTAGCGGGAGTTCCTACAATGAGCAGTTCTTC
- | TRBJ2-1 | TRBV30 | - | CAWSVYSYNEQFF | TGTGCCTGGAGTGTATACAGTTACAATGAGCAGTTCTTC
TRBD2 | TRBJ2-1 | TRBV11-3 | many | CASSSEREGHGNEQFF | TGTGCCAGCAGCTCCGAGCGGGAGGGGCACGGTAATGAGCAGTTCTTC
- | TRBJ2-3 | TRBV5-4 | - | CASSLRSVSTDTQYF | TGTGCCAGCAGCTTGCGGTCAGTCAGCACAGATACGCAGTATTTT
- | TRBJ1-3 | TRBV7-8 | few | CASSLVVGSGNTIYF | TGTGCCAGCAGCTTAGTCGTGGGATCTGGAAACACCATATATTTT
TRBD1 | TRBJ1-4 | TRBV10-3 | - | CAIGGQGFNEKLIF | TGTGCCATCGGGGGACAGGGTTTCAATGAAAAACTGATTTTT